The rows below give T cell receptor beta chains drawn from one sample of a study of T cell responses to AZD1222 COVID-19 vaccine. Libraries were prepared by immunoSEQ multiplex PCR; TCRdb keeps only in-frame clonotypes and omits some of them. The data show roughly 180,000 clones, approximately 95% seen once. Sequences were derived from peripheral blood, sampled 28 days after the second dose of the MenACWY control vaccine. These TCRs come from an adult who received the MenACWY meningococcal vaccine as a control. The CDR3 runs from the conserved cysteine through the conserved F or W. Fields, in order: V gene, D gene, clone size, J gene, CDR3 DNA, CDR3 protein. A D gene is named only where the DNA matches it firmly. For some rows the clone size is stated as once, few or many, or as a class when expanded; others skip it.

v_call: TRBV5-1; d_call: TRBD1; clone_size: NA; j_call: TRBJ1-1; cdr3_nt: TGCGCCAGCAGCCAAGGGGGCGCGGGCACTGAAGCTTTCTTT; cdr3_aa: CASSQGGAGTEAFF
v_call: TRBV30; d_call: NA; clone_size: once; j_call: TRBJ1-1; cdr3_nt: TGTGCCTTAGCACGGAACACTGAAGCTTTCTTT; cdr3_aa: CALARNTEAFF
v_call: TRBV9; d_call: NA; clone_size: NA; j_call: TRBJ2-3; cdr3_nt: TGTGCCAGCAGCGTAGCCCCGGCCGGGATGTATACGCAGTATTTT; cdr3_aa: CASSVAPAGMYTQYF
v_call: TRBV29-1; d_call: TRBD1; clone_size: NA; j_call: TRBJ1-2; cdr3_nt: TGCAGCGTCACAACGTCACAGGGGGCAGGCGGCTACACCTTC; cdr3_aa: CSVTTSQGAGGYTF
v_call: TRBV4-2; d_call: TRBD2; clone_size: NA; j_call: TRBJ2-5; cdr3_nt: TGTGCCAGCAGCCAAGCTAGAGGCGGGGGAGAGACCCAGTACTTC; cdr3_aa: CASSQARGGGETQYF
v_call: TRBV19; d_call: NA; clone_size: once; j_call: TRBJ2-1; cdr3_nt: TGTGCCAGTAGTATTGAGGCCCGCTCCTACAATGAGCAGTTCTTC; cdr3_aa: CASSIEARSYNEQFF
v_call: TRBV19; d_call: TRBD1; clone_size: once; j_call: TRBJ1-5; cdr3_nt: TGTGCCAGTAGTATTCGACCGAGGACAGGGTATCAGCCCCAGCATTTT; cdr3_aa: CASSIRPRTGYQPQHF
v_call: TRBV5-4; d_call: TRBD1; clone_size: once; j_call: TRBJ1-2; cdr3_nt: TGTGCCAGCAGCTTTGACAGGGGGCTGGGCTACACCTTC; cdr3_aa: CASSFDRGLGYTF
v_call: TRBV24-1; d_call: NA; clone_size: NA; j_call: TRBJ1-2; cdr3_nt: TGTGCCACCAGTGATCCCACCTCGGAGGGCCCTAACTATGGCTACACCTTC; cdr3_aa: CATSDPTSEGPNYGYTF
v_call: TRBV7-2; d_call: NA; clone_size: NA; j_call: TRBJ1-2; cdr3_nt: TGTGCCAGCAGCTTAGCGTACGTGAACTATGGCTACACCTTC; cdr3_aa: CASSLAYVNYGYTF
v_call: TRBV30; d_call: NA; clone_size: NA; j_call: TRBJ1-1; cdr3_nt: TGTGCCTGGGGCCCCTCAATGAACACTGAAGCTTTCTTT; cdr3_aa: CAWGPSMNTEAFF
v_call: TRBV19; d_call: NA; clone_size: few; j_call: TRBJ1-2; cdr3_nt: TGTGCCAGTAGTCCCGGACGAAACTATGGCTACACCTTC; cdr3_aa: CASSPGRNYGYTF
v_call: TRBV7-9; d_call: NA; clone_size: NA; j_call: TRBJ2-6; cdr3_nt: TGTGCCAGCAGCCCTAGAGGATGGGTTGGGGCCAACGTCCTGACTTTC; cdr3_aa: CASSPRGWVGANVLTF
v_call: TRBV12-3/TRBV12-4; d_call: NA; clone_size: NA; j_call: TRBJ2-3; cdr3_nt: TGTGCCAGCAGAAGGGTCCCAGATACGCAGTATTTT; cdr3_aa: CASRRVPDTQYF
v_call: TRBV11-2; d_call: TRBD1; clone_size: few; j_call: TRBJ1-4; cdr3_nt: TGTGCCAGCAGCATCCGACAGGGGAGGGATGAAAAACTGTTTTTT; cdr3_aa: CASSIRQGRDEKLFF
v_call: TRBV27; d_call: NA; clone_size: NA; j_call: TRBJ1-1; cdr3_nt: TGTGCCAGCAGTCCGGGCCTTCCCGGGACTGAAGCTTTCTTT; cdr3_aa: CASSPGLPGTEAFF
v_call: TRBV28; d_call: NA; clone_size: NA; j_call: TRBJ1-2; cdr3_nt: TGTGCCAGCAGTTCATGGGAGGGGCTCGGAGGCTACACCTTC; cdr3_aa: CASSSWEGLGGYTF
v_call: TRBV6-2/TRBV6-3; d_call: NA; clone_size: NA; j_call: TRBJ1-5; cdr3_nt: TGTGCCAGCAGCCCCCACCGGGAGAATCAGCCCCAGCATTTT; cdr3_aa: CASSPHRENQPQHF
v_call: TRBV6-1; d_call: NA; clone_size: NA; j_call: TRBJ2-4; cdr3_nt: TGTGCCAGCAGTGAAGGGGTAAACATTCAGTACTTC; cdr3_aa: CASSEGVNIQYF
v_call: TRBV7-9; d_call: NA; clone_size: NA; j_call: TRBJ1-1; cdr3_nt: TGTGCCAGCAGCTTAAGCTCTGAAGCTTTCTTT; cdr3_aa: CASSLSSEAFF
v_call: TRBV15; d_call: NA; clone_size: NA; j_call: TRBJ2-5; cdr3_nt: TGTGCCACCAGCAGAGATAGGGGGAAGGAGACCCAGTACTTC; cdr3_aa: CATSRDRGKETQYF
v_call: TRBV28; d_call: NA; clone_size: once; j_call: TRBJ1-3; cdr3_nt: TGTGCCAGTAAGTCCCCTGGAAACACCATATATTTT; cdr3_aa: CASKSPGNTIYF
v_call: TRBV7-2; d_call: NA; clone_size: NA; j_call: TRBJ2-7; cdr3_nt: TGTGCCAGCAGCTTCGGTCTGGCTTACTACGAGCAGTACTTC; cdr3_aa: CASSFGLAYYEQYF
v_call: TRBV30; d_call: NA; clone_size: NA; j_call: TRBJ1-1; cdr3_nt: TGTGCCCAATCCATGGGGGTTGGCACTGAAGCTTTCTTT; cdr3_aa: CAQSMGVGTEAFF
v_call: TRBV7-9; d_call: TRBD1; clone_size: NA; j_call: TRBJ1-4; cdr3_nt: TGTGCCAGCAGTTTTCCGGGACAGCATGAAAAACTGTTTTTT; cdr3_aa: CASSFPGQHEKLFF
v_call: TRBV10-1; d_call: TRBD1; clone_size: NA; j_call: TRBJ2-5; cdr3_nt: TGCGCCAGCAGTGGAGGACAGGGGGCTTTTGAGACCCAGTACTTC; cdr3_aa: CASSGGQGAFETQYF